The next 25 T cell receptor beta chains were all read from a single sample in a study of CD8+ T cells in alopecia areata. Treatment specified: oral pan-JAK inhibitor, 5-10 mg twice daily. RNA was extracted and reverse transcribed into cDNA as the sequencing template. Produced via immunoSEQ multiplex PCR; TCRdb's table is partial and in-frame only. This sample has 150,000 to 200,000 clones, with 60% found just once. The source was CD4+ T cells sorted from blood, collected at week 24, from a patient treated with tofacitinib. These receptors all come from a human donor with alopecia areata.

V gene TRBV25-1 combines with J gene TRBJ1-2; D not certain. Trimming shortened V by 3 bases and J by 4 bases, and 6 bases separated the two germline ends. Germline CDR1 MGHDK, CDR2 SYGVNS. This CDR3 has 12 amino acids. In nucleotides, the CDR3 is TGTGCCAGCAGTGACGACCTCTATGGCTACACCTTC. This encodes CASSDDLYGYTF.

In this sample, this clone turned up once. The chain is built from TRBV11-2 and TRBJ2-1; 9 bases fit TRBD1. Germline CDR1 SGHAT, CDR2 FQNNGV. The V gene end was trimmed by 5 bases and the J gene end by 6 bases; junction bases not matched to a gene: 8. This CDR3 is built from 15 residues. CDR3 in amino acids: CASSPRTGDRNEQFF. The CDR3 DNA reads TGTGCCAGCAGCCCCCGGACAGGGGACCGCAATGAGCAGTTCTTC.

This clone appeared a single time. CDR3 loop: CAWSVRTVINSPLHF. The CDR3 DNA is TGTGCCTGGAGTGTACGGACAGTAATTAATTCACCCCTCCACTTT. This chain links TRBV30 with TRBJ1-6; perhaps TRBD1 as D (6 bases). Trimming removed 0 bases at V and 6 bases at J, with 12 bases between. Germline V gene sequence: CDR1 GTSNPN, CDR2 SVGIG (reference sequence). The CDR3 is 15 amino acids.

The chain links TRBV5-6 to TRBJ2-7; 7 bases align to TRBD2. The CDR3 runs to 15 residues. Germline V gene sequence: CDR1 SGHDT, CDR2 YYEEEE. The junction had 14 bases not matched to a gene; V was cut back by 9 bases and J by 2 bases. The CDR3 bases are TGTGCCACATCGCGGGGGACGGTAAAGCCCTACGAGCAGTACTTC. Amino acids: CATSRGTVKPYEQYF.

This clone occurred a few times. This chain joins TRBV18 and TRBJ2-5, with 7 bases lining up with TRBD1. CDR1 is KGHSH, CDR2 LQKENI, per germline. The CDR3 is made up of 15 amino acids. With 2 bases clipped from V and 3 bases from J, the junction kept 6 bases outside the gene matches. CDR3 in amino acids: CASSPYRGSEETQYF. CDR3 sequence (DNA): TGTGCCAGCTCACCATACAGGGGATCGGAAGAGACCCAGTACTTC.

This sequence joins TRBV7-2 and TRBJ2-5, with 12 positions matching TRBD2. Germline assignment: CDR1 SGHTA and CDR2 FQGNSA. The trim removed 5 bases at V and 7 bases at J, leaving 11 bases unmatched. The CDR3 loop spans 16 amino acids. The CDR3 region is CASSLRTSGGSSTQYF. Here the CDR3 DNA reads TGTGCCAGCAGCCTCCGTACTAGCGGGGGGTCGTCGACCCAGTACTTC.

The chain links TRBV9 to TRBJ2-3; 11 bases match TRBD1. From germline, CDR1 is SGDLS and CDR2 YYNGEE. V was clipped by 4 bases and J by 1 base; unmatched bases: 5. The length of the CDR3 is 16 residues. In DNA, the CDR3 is TGTGCCAGCAGCAAGGACAGGGGGCAGGGCACAGATACGCAGTATTTT. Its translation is CASSKDRGQGTDTQYF. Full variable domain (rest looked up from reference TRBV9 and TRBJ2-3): DSGVTQTPKHLITATGQRVTLRCSPRSGDLSVYWYQQSLDQGLQFLIQYYNGEERAKGNILERFSAQQFPDLHSELNLSSLELGDSALYFCASSKDRGQGTDTQYFGPGTRLTVL.

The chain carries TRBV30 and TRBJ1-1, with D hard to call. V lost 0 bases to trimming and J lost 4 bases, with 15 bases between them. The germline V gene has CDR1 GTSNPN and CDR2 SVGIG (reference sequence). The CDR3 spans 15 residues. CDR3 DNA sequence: TGTGCCTGGAGTGTACGGGAGGGCTATGCCACTGAAGCTTTCTTT. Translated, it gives CAWSVREGYATEAFF.

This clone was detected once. CDR3: CASSRRDLGNTIYF. For the CDR3, the DNA is TGTGCCAGCAGTCGCCGGGACCTCGGAAACACCATATATTTT. The chain joins TRBV2 to TRBJ1-3, with D perhaps TRBD1 (5 bases). Germline V gives CDR1 SNHLY, CDR2 FYNNEI. V lost 5 bases and J lost 4, with 12 bases in between. This CDR3 contains 14 residues.

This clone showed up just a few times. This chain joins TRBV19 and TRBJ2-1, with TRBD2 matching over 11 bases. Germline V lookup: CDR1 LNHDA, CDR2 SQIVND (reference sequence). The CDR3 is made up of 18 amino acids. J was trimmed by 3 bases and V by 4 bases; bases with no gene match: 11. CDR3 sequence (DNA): TGTGCCAGTAGTAATGAGGGGCTAGCGGGGGGACTCTACAATGAGCAGTTCTTC. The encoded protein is CASSNEGLAGGLYNEQFF. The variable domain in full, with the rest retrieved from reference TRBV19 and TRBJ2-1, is DGGITQSPKYLFRKEGQNVTLSCEQNLNHDAMYWYRQDPGQGLRLIYYSQIVNDFQKGDIAEGYSVSREKKESFPLTVTSAQKNPTAFYLCASSNEGLAGGLYNEQFFGPGTRLTVL.

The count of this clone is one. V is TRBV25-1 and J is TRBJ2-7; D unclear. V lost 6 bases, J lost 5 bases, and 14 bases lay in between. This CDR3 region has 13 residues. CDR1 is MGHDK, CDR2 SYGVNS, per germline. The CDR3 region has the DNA TGTGCCAGCAGGGGAATCGGGCCGAACGAGCAGTACTTC. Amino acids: CASRGIGPNEQYF.

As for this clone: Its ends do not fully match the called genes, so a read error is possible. CDR3 sequence (DNA): TGTGCCAGCAGCCACGGGGACAGGGAGGAATTC. Amino acid sequence: CASSHGDREEF. The rearrangement links TRBV11-2 to TRBJ2-4, with 9 positions matching TRBD1. Germline lookup yields CDR1 SGHAT and CDR2 FQNNGV. CDR3 length equals 11 residues.

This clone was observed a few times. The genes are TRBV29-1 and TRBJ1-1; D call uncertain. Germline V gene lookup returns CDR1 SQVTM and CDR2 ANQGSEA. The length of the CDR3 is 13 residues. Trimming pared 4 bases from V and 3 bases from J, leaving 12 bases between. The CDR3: CSVARLTDTEAFF. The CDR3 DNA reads TGCAGCGTTGCTCGGCTGACGGACACTGAAGCTTTCTTT.

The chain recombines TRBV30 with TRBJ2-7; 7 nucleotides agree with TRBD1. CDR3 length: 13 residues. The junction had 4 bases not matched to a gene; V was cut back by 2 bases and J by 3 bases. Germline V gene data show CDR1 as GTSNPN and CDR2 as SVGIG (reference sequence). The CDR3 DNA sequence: TGTGCCTGGAGTCGGGACAGCCTCTACGAGCAGTACTTC. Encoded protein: CAWSRDSLYEQYF.

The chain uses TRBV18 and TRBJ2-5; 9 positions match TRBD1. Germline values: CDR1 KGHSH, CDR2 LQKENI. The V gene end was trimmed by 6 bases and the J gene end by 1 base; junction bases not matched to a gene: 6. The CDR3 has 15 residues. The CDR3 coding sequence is TGTGCCAGCTCTCCCGGGACAGGGCTCCAAGAGACCCAGTACTTC. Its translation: CASSPGTGLQETQYF.

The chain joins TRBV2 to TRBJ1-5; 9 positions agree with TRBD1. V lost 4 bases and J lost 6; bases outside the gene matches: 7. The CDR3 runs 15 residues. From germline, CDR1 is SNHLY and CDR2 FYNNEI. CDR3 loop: CASSGQATGGQPQHF. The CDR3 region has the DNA TGTGCCAGCAGTGGTCAGGCGACAGGGGGTCAGCCCCAGCATTTT.

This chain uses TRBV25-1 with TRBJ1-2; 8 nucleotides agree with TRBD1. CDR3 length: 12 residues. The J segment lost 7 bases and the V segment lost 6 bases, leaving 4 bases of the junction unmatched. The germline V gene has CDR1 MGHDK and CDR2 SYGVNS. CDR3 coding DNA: TGTGCCAGCAGCCCGGGACAGGTTGGCTACACCTTC. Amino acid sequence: CASSPGQVGYTF.

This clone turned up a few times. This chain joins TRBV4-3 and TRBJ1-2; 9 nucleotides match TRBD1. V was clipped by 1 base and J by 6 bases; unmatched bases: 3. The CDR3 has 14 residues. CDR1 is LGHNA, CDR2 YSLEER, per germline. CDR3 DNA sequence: TGCGCCAGCAGCCAAGTTCGACAGGGGGATGGCTACACCTTC. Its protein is CASSQVRQGDGYTF.

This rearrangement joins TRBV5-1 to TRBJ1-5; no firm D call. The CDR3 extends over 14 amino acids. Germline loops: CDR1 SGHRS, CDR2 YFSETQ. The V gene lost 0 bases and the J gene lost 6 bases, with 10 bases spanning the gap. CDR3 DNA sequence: TGCGCCAGCAGCTTGGACGGAATTCGTCAGCCCCAGCATTTT. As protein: CASSLDGIRQPQHF.

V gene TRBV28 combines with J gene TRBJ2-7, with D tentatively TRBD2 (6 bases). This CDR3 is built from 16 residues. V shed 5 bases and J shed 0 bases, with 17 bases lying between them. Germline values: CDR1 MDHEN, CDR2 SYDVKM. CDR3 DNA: TGTGCCAGCAGTCCCGCCGGGACTTCGAGCTCCTACGAGCAGTACTTC. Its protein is CASSPAGTSSSYEQYF.

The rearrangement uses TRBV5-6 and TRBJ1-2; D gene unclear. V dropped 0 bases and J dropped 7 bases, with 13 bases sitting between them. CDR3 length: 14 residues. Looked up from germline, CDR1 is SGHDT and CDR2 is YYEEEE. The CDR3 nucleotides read TGTGCCAGCAGCTTGGTTGCGGGGAAAGGTGGCTACACCTTC. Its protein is CASSLVAGKGGYTF.

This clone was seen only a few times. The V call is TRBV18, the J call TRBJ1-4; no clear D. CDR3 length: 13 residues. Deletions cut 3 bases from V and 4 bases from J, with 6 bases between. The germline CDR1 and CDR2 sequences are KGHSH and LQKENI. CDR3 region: CASSPQSNEKLFF. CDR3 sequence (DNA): TGTGCCAGCTCACCGCAGAGTAATGAAAAACTGTTTTTT. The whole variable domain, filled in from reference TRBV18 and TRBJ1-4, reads NAGVMQNPRHLVRRRGQEARLRCSPMKGHSHVYWYRQLPEEGLKFMVYLQKENIIDESGMPKERFSAEFPKEGPSILRIQQVVRGDSAAYFCASSPQSNEKLFFGSGTQLSVL.

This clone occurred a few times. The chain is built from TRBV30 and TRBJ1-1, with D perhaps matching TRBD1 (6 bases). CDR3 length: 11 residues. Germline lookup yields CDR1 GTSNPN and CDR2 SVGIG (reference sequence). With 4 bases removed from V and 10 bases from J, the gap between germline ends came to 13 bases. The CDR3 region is CAWNRGRGAFF. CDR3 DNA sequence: TGTGCCTGGAACCGGGGGCGCGGAGCTTTCTTT.

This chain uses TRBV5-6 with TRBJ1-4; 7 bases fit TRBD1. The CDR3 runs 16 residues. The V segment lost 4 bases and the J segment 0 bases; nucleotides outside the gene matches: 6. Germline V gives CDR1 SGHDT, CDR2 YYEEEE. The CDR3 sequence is CASSLVTGTTNEKLFF. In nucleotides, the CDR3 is TGTGCCAGCAGCCTCGTGACAGGGACAACTAATGAAAAACTGTTTTTT.

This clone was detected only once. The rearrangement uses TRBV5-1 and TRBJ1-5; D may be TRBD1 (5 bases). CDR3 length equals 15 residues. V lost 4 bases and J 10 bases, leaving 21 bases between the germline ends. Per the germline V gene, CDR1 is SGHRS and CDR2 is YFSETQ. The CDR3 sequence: CASSPLAGVGEPQHF. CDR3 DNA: TGCGCCAGCAGCCCCCTCGCGGGGGTGGGGGAACCCCAGCATTTT.